The 9 T cell receptor beta chains in this list originate from one sample, sequenced in a study of T cells in localized non-small cell lung cancer (dated by TCRdb to 2020 to 2021). Libraries were made using the immunoSEQ multiplex PCR assay. This immuneACCESS table, as held by TCRdb, lists in-frame sequences with V and J called but not all clones. Of the missing ones, under half trace to an unresolved V gene in checked studies; the others have no known cause. Counted in this sample were about 51,000 clones; about four fifths of them appeared once. 15% to 20% of the sample goes to the ten largest clones. The source was peripheral blood mononuclear cells, collected before any cancer treatment. These receptor sequences come from a man between 40 and 70 years old with stage III lung adenocarcinoma.

This clone showed up just a few times. The chain employs TRBV2 and TRBJ2-1; TRBD1 matches at 10 bases. The CDR3 is 16 amino acids. V lost 4 bases, J lost 0 bases, and 3 bases stayed unmatched. Looked up from germline, CDR1 is SNHLY and CDR2 is FYNNEI. The CDR3 sequence: CASSAWTGGSYNEQFF. In DNA form, the CDR3 reads TGTGCCAGCAGTGCCTGGACAGGGGGCTCCTACAATGAGCAGTTCTTC.

This chain connects TRBV6-5 to TRBJ2-7; no clear D gene. The germline V gene has CDR1 MNHEY and CDR2 SVGAGI. The CDR3 contains 12 residues. V lost 6 bases to trimming and J lost 2 bases, with 8 bases between them. The CDR3 here is CASSPTTYEQYF. CDR3 DNA sequence: TGTGCCAGCAGCCCTACAACCTACGAGCAGTACTTC.

The genes are TRBV9 and TRBJ2-7, with 7 nucleotides matching TRBD1. Germline values: CDR1 SGDLS, CDR2 YYNGEE. Losses at the gene ends were 4 bases for V and 3 bases for J; bases not matched to a gene: 7. The CDR3 contains 14 residues. The CDR3 is CASSSRTGGYEQYF. CDR3 DNA sequence: TGTGCCAGCAGCTCTCGGACAGGAGGCTACGAGCAGTACTTC. Full variable domain (outside the CDR3, taken from reference TRBV9 and TRBJ2-7): DSGVTQTPKHLITATGQRVTLRCSPRSGDLSVYWYQQSLDQGLQFLIQYYNGEERAKGNILERFSAQQFPDLHSELNLSSLELGDSALYFCASSSRTGGYEQYFGPGTRLTVT.

The chain combines TRBV7-3 with TRBJ2-1; 8 bases are shared with TRBD2. V dropped 1 base and J dropped 4; count of bases not matched to a gene: 6. The CDR3 length is 16 residues. In germline, CDR1 is SGHTA, CDR2 FQGTGA. CDR3 loop: CASSLNSGGLYNEQFF. CDR3 nucleotides: TGTGCCAGCAGCTTAAATTCGGGGGGGCTTTACAATGAGCAGTTCTTC.

The chain combines TRBV5-4 with TRBJ2-5, with 7 bases fitting TRBD2. Per germline, CDR1 SGHNT and CDR2 YYREEE (reference sequence). The CDR3 runs to 15 residues. Trimming took 4 bases from V and 0 from J; bases not matched to a gene: 6. This CDR3 reads CASSRTGLYQETQYF. The CDR3 nucleotides are TGTGCCAGCAGCCGGACGGGACTATACCAAGAGACCCAGTACTTC.

This chain joins TRBV19 and TRBJ2-7; 15 bases fit TRBD2. V shed 4 bases and J 4 bases; nucleotides not matched to a gene: 5. Germline V CDR1 and CDR2: LNHDA, SQIVND (reference sequence). The CDR3 is made up of 16 amino acids. CDR3 bases: TGTGCCAGTAGTACTCTGGGACTAGCGGGGGGATACGAGCAGTACTTC. Residues: CASSTLGLAGGYEQYF.

The chain employs TRBV10-2 and TRBJ2-6; no reliable D call. Germline CDR1 is WSHSY and CDR2 is SAAADI. The ends were cut back, 4 bases at V and 2 bases at J, with 9 bases in the middle. The CDR3 runs to 15 residues. The CDR3 spells CASSAGNPGANVLTF. The CDR3 nucleotides read TGCGCCAGCAGTGCTGGGAATCCTGGGGCCAACGTCCTGACTTTC.

The V and J genes are TRBV6-1 and TRBJ2-7; D is uncertain. The CDR3 runs 14 residues. Trimming stripped 5 bases from V and 3 bases from J, with 14 bases between. CDR1 and CDR2 (germline): MNHNS, SASEGT. The CDR3 protein is CASSPRAGYYEQYF. For the CDR3, the DNA is TGTGCCAGCAGTCCGCGCGCAGGCTACTACGAGCAGTACTTC.

The J gene is TRBJ2-5, the V gene TRBV5-1; D may be TRBD1 (5 bases). The germline V and J ends were trimmed by 0 bases and 2 bases, with 14 bases remaining between them. The CDR3 totals 16 residues. CDR1 SGHRS and CDR2 YFSETQ come from the germline V gene. In DNA form, the CDR3 reads TGCGCCAGCAGCTTGGTGGGAATAGACAGTCAAGAGACCCAGTACTTC. It is translated as CASSLVGIDSQETQYF.